What follows is one TCR beta chain and its context. Its antigen is still unknown. It has no much larger one-base neighbor in the sample; base qualities were not kept. From the cysteine through the phenylalanine, the CDR3 covers 15 amino acids. The only DNA kept is the CDR3, 45 bases in frame from the first base. Germline trimming: 3 bases from V, 7 bases from J; junction bases outside gene matches: 9. CDR1 and CDR2 are read off the germline V gene as SGHAT and FQNNGV. The sample's time point label is to be understood as: baseline before first vaccination. Vaccinee samples came from UK trials COV001 and COV002, including a single-blind randomized controlled phase 2/3 trial of AZD1222 (ChAdOx1 nCoV-19) in healthy adults. For TCRbeta chain sequencing, PBMC samples from trial participants were taken at day 0 and at day 28 after the second dose. This sample was taken from a study of T cell responses to AZD1222 COVID-19 vaccine listed by TCRdb under 2021. Regarding the study in general: AZD1222 recipients whose second dose came at about 4 weeks and those whose second dose came at about 12 weeks were combined into one group, since spike-specific TCR depth and breadth did not differ between the two schedules. A total of about 230 trial participants underwent TCR sequencing, of whom 207 received two doses of AZD1222 and around 26 received two doses of the MenACWY control vaccine. Trial participants were enrolled into age subgroups of 18-55, 56-69 and 70-plus years, which contained around 150, 29 and 61 TCR-sequenced participants, respectively.

The CDR3 regions of human TCRbeta chains were analyzed by immunosequencing. The source study handled its data this way. Repertoire TCRs were checked for matches against a reference library of SARS-CoV-2-specific TCRs that had been generated using the MIRA antigen-specificity platform. Breadth was defined as the fraction of unique TCRs that were SARS-CoV-2-associated, and depth was defined as the fraction of total T cells that were SARS-CoV-2-associated. Using the MIRA data, every spike-specific TCR was mapped to the spike region that the TCR reacted to and assigned to either a CD4 or a CD8 class. Log10-transformed breadth and depth values were compared by one-way ANOVA with Sidak's multiple comparisons tests. TCRdb took over this immuneACCESS table, retaining in-frame rearrangements with V and J assigned. Such tables are incomplete; in checked studies, under half of the missing clones stem from an unresolved V gene, and the remainder is unexplained. The V and J calls and clone size were taken over from that table, and D and trimming were inferred from the DNA. The sample profile shows over 150,000 clones; 85% to 95% of them were found once. 8.5% to 12% of the sample belongs to the ten largest clones.

Here is what the overall study found, with its caveats: Reportedly, almost half of the unique spike-specific TCRs recognized epitopes lying outside the regions that are mutated in the B.1.351 and B.1.1.7 variants. Because no day 14 peak-response samples were available, the repertoires could be characterized only after the peak T cell response. After two AZD1222 doses, both the breadth and the depth of spike-specific TCRs were significantly higher than at day 0 and than in MenACWY recipients. In the small 56-69-year group, the increase in depth fell short of significance, most likely because of low power. Participants were mostly white British and included more females than males, and it was suggested by the authors that clonal diversity may have been underestimated. Only five or six AZD1222 recipients were SARS-CoV-2 seropositive at baseline, limiting conclusions about previously exposed vaccinees. Vaccine-associated CD4 TCRs spanned the whole spike protein, with dominant responses in regions 160-218 and 743-854.

This TCR was sampled from an adult in good health. Recombination linked TRBV11-2 to TRBJ1-2, with 9 central nucleotides matching TRBD1. Sequenced material: peripheral blood, taken on day 0 of AZD1222 vaccination. CDR3 reads: CASSFTGGEVSGYTF. The DNA reads as follows: TGTGCCAGCAGCTTTACAGGGGGCGAGGTGTCTGGCTACACCTTC.